These 21 T cell receptor beta chains were all obtained from the same sample, sequenced in a study of molecular identifiers for immune sequencing clone quantification (dated by TCRdb to the late 2010s). Library creation used PCR. Sequencer: Illumina HiSeq 4000. TCRdb itself trimmed the public reads at Q25 with fastp, ran MiXCR and retained productive beta chains. One record per CDR3 amino acid sequence lists the most common genes and DNA. In all, the sample holds just under 650,000 distinct CDR3 sequences, and less than 20% of those were seen once. The top ten hold about 0.9% of the sample. Specimen: naive CD8+ T cells from blood, with Jurkat cell RNA spiked in. Taken with the paper, the label for cell subset or site translates to: FACS-sorted CD8+CD4-CCR7+CD45RA+ naive T cells. These receptors all come from a human donor in good health. Some libraries in this study had Jurkat cell RNA spiked in.

This clonotype was counted between two and nine times. The V gene is TRBV7-9, the J gene TRBJ2-1, with 7 bases that match TRBD2. J was trimmed by 0 bases and V by 5 bases; bases with no gene match: 4. CDR1 is SEHNR, CDR2 FQNEAQ, per germline (reference sequence). The CDR3 sequence is 15 residues long. The CDR3 bases are TGTGCCAGCAGCCTGACTAGCTTCTCCTACAATGAGCAGTTCTTC. This codes for CASSLTSFSYNEQFF.

Many counts were recorded for this clonotype. The chain uses TRBV28 and TRBJ2-7, with D possibly being TRBD2 (5 bases). This CDR3 region has 15 residues. With 4 bases removed from V and 4 bases from J, the gap between germline ends came to 17 bases. The germline V gene encodes CDR1 MDHEN and CDR2 SYDVKM. CDR3 sequence reads: CASSSRSGSEYEQYF. The CDR3 DNA reads as TGTGCCAGCAGTTCCCGGAGCGGTTCGGAATACGAGCAGTACTTC. The full variable domain, its missing parts supplied by reference TRBV28 and TRBJ2-7, is DVKVTQSSRYLVKRTGEKVFLECVQDMDHENMFWYRQDPGLGLRLIYFSYDVKMKEKGDIPEGYSVSREKKERFSLILESASTNQTSMYLCASSSRSGSEYEQYFGPGTRLTVT.

V gene TRBV5-1 combines with J gene TRBJ2-2; D ambiguous. Germline V CDR1 and CDR2: SGHRS, YFSETQ. V was clipped by 0 bases and J by 7 bases, with 7 bases between them. This CDR3 comprises 13 residues. DNA for the CDR3: TGCGCCAGCAGCTTGGTAGGCGGCGGGGAGCTGTTTTTT. Residues: CASSLVGGGELFF.

In its sample, this clonotype was seen many times. The V call is TRBV12-3 or TRBV12-4, the J call TRBJ1-6; possible D gene TRBD1, 6 bases. Trimming left V 6 bases short and J 7 bases short, with 7 bases between. CDR3 size: 12 residues. CDR3 DNA sequence: TGTGCCAGCAGGGGGACAAATTCACCCCTCCACTTT. Its protein is CASRGTNSPLHF.

As regards this clonotype: The germline gene is not matched at one end of the junction; a read error may be the cause. V is TRBV12-3 or TRBV12-4 and J is TRBJ2-2; a weak D match, TRBD2 (5 bases). The CDR3 totals 13 residues. The CDR3 sequence: CASRGGSTGELSF. The CDR3 DNA reads as TGTGCCAGCAGGGGTGGGTCCACCGGGGAGCTGTCTTTT.

A note on this clonotype: One base away lies a much larger clone, so this may be a sequencing read error. The conserved closing phenylalanine or tryptophan is absent in this CDR3, likely reflecting a read error. The V and J genes are TRBV6-2 or TRBV6-3 and TRBJ2-2; 7 bases are a match to TRBD1. The CDR3 runs 16 residues. V gave up 2 bases and J gave up 4 bases; unmatched junction bases: 7. The V gene's germline CDR1 is MNHEY and CDR2 SVGEGT. The CDR3 loop is CASSYIDRASTGELFL. Here the CDR3 DNA reads TGTGCCAGCAGTTACATAGACAGGGCGAGCACCGGGGAGCTGTTTCTT.

This clonotype was recorded at least ten times. The V call is TRBV4-3, the J call TRBJ2-3; TRBD2 matches at 10 bases. After removal of 0 bases from V and 5 bases from J, the junction contained 8 bases not matched to a gene. This CDR3 region has 17 residues. Germline V CDR1 and CDR2: LGHNA, YSLEER. DNA for the CDR3: TGCGCCAGCAGCCAAGATTGGGTAGCGGGAGGAAGAGATACGCAGTATTTT. Translating gives CASSQDWVAGGRDTQYF.

This clonotype was picked up many times. V is TRBV5-1 and J is TRBJ1-1; D may be TRBD1 (5 bases). Per the germline V gene, CDR1 is SGHRS and CDR2 is YFSETQ. V dropped 0 bases and J dropped 8 bases, with 5 bases sitting between them. This CDR3 contains 11 residues. CDR3 nucleotide sequence: TGCGCCAGCAGCTTGGGGGGCGAAGCTTTCTTT. Residues: CASSLGGEAFF. The full variable domain, in which reference TRBV5-1 and TRBJ1-1 provide the parts outside the CDR3, is KAGVTQTPRYLIKTRGQQVTLSCSPISGHRSVSWYQQTPGQGLQFLFEYFSETQRNKGNFPGRFSGRQFSNSRSEMNVSTLELGDSALYLCASSLGGEAFFGQGTRLTVV.

This clonotype was counted at least ten times. The chain couples TRBV7-9 to TRBJ2-5; D remains ambiguous. The V end lost 1 base, the J end lost 7 bases, and 7 bases lay between the germline ends. The CDR3 runs to 12 residues. The germline V gene has CDR1 SEHNR and CDR2 FQNEAQ (reference sequence). CDR3 nucleotides: TGTGCCAGCAGCTTAGAGGCAACGACCCAGTACTTC. This translates into CASSLEATTQYF.

This clonotype has a count of ten or more. The V call is TRBV12-3 or TRBV12-4, the J call TRBJ2-3; D not resolved. Trimming cost V 6 bases and J 3 bases, with 7 bases left between them. The CDR3 totals 12 residues. CDR3 sequence reads: CASSSATDTQYF. As DNA, the CDR3 is TGTGCCAGCAGCTCGGCAACAGATACGCAGTATTTT.

This clonotype was counted ten times or more. V is TRBV5-5 and J is TRBJ2-7, with D unclear. This CDR3 is 13 amino acids long. Trimming took 2 bases from V and 6 from J, leaving 12 bases between them. Germline CDR1 SGHKS, CDR2 YYEKEE (reference sequence). The CDR3 protein is CASSLLTVSEQYF. The CDR3 DNA follows: TGTGCCAGCAGCTTACTCACAGTGTCCGAGCAGTACTTC.

The chain employs TRBV7-6 and TRBJ2-3; 9 bases are shared with TRBD2. CDR3 size: 16 residues. CDR1 and CDR2 from the germline V gene are SGHVS and FNYEAQ. The junction had 6 bases not matched to a gene; V was cut back by 1 base and J by 4 bases. In nucleotides, the CDR3 is TGTGCCAGCAGCTTAGGCGGGGGGGCCTTCGCAGATACGCAGTATTTT. It codes for CASSLGGGAFADTQYF.

This clonotype was seen a few times. V usage is TRBV6-5 and J usage is TRBJ1-2; D might be TRBD1 (5 bases). Germline lookup yields CDR1 MNHEY and CDR2 SVGAGI. The CDR3 has 13 residues. With 5 bases removed from V and 5 bases from J, the gap between germline ends came to 12 bases. CDR3 amino acids: CASSQGASYGYTF. The DNA of the CDR3 is TGTGCCAGCAGTCAGGGTGCGTCGTATGGCTACACCTTC.

Notes on this clonotype: A much larger clone differs from this one at a single base, so this may be a read error. The chain links TRBV20-1 to TRBJ2-3; 13 bases align to TRBD2. CDR1 DFQATT and CDR2 SNEGSKA come from the germline V gene (reference sequence). The CDR3 runs to 16 residues. The DNA for the CDR3 is TGCGGTGCTAGAGATCCAACTAGCGGGAGGGCAGATACGCAGTATTTT. Its protein is CGARDPTSGRADTQYF.

Many counts were recorded for this clonotype. The V gene is TRBV10-2, the J gene TRBJ1-1, with D possibly matching TRBD1 (5 bases). The CDR3 is 17 amino acids. Germline V gene data show CDR1 as WSHSY and CDR2 as SAAADI. V lost 8 bases and J lost 2, with 24 bases in between. The CDR3 DNA sequence: TGCGCCAGCCGGGGCCCTGAGGGGCCAGCGATCAACACTGAAGCTTTCTTT. It translates to CASRGPEGPAINTEAFF.

This clonotype was detected only a few times. The V and J genes are TRBV12-3 or TRBV12-4 and TRBJ2-3, with TRBD2 identical over 9 bases. The V gene end was trimmed by 1 base and the J gene end by 5 bases; junction bases not matched to a gene: 10. The CDR3 has 17 amino acids. For the CDR3, the DNA is TGTGCCAGCAGTTTAGTGGGTGGCGGGGGGGCGAAAGATACGCAGTATTTT. Protein: CASSLVGGGGAKDTQYF.

The table lists this clonotype with many counts. This chain links TRBV6-6 with TRBJ1-2; TRBD1 might be the D (6 bases). Germline CDR1 is MNHNY and CDR2 is SVGAGI (reference sequence). The V and J ends lost 0 bases and 7 bases respectively, with 12 bases between them. CDR3 length equals 14 residues. The CDR3 region is CASSYSGGGSGYTF. Written as DNA, the CDR3 is TGTGCCAGCAGTTACTCGGGGGGGGGCTCTGGCTACACCTTC.

This rearrangement joins TRBV7-9 to TRBJ2-7; no clear D gene. With 4 bases removed from V and 0 bases from J, the gap between germline ends came to 7 bases. From germline, CDR1 is SEHNR and CDR2 FQNEAQ (reference sequence). This CDR3 is 13 amino acids long. CDR3 region: CASSSIPSYEQYF. DNA for the CDR3: TGTGCCAGCAGCTCCATCCCCTCCTACGAGCAGTACTTC.

In this sample, this clonotype turned up many times. The genes are TRBV9 and TRBJ2-2, with 12 bases that match TRBD2. Unmatched junction bases numbered 4, after V lost 2 bases and J lost 2 bases. Germline V gene data show CDR1 as SGDLS and CDR2 as YYNGEE. This CDR3 is built from 17 residues. CDR3 sequence reads: CASSVKLAGGNTGELFF. The CDR3 DNA reads as TGTGCCAGCAGCGTCAAACTAGCGGGGGGCAACACCGGGGAGCTGTTTTTT.

The V call is TRBV3-1, the J call TRBJ2-1; the match to TRBD1 covers 8 bases. Looked up from germline, CDR1 is LGHDT and CDR2 is YNNKEL (reference sequence). The CDR3 runs 15 residues. J gave up 10 bases and V 5 bases, and 13 bases lay outside the gene matches. The CDR3 here is CASSAPGGAVREQFF. The CDR3 nucleotides read TGTGCCAGCAGCGCCCCAGGGGGCGCGGTCCGGGAGCAGTTCTTC.

This clonotype occurred once. A single base separates this from a much larger clone, so it may be a read error. The V and J genes are TRBV27 and TRBJ1-6, with 8 bases matching TRBD1. The CDR3 contains 18 residues. Germline CDR1 is MNHEY and CDR2 is SMNVEV (reference sequence). The CDR3 loop is CASGLRNPGQEYNSPLHF. As DNA, the CDR3 is TGTGCCAGCGGTTTACGGAATCCGGGACAGGAGTATAATTCACCCCTCCACTTT.